This T cell receptor beta chain was retrieved from a study of read filtering for tumor transcriptome and immune sequencing. Germline V gives CDR1 SQVTM, CDR2 ANQGSEA. V dropped 7 bases and J dropped 11 bases, with 23 bases sitting between them. The CDR3 contains 13 residues. This library used around 0.4 ug RNA and molecular barcoded adaptors spanning alpha/delta and beta/gamma chains. A single record per CDR3 protein comes from TCRdb applying MiXCR to the reads. The table includes tens of thousands of distinct CDR3 sequences, roughly a fifth detected once. This clonotype was seen repeatedly, ten times or more.

The sequenced sample consisted of a population of CD138-negative cells sorted from bone marrow. The chain employs TRBV29-1 and TRBJ1-1; possible D gene TRBD1, 5 bases. This TCR was sampled from a donor at least 40 years old with multiple myeloma. The CDR3 coding sequence is TGCAGCGCCCGATCCCAGGGAGGGTCAGGGGCTTTCTTT. Translation gives CSARSQGGSGAFF.